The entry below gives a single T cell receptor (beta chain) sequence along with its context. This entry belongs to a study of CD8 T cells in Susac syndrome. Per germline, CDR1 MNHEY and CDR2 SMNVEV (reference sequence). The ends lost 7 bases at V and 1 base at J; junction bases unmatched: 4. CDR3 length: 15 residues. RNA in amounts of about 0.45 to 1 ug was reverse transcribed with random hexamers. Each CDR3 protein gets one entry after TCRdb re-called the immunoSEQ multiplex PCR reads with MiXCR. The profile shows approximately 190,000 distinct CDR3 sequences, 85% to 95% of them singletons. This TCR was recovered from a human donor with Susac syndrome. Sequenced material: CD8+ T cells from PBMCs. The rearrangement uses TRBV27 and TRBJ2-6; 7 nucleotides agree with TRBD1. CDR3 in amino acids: CASTVRGSGANVLTF. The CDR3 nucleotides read TGTGCCAGCACCGTCAGGGGGTCTGGGGCCAACGTCCTGACTTTC.